This T cell receptor (beta chain) is drawn from a study of radiation and T cells in renal cell carcinoma (dated by TCRdb to 2020 to 2022). Broadly, across the study: In total, approximately 53 samples underwent TCR beta sequencing: around 25 tumors plus 27 peripheral blood samples. In the 40 to 60 samples combined, about 4 million unique CDR3 nucleotide sequences were found, encoding 3,000,000 or so unique CDR3 amino acid sequences.

Spanning cysteine to phenylalanine, the CDR3 consists of 12 amino acids. The entry retains the CDR3 DNA only, 36 bases that are in frame from base 1. At the junction V is shortened by 3 bases and J by 1 base, with 3 bases in between. From the germline V gene, CDR1 is MDHEN and CDR2 is SYDVKM. About this clone: Its antigen is currently not known. One base away there is no much larger clone; base qualities are not given.

The time point label here, explained by the study, means: tumor resected at nephrectomy. Interpreted using the paper, the treatment or condition label stands for: treatment-naive control, cytoreductive nephrectomy. Control tumors came from treatment-naive renal cell carcinoma patients who underwent cytoreductive nephrectomy without prior radiation. All patients had renal cell carcinoma with clear cell pathology. Control tumors used for TCR sequencing came from a handful of females and some twelve males, resected 2011 to 2014, with median age 57 years (range about 35 to 82). The tumors were dissociated mechanically, digested with collagenase/hyaluronidase at 37 degrees C, processed in gentleMACS C tubes, and kept in liquid nitrogen. Genomic DNA for TCR sequencing was prepared using the QIAamp DNA Blood Mini Kit (Qiagen). The analyses included only samples that passed all quality control checks. The immunoSEQ kit was used, according to the manufacturer's recommendations, to generate TCR beta libraries from genomic DNA. To prepare the libraries, a first multiplex PCR with proprietary primers was run, followed by a second PCR that added unique barcodes, and a bead cleanup was done after each round. A kit-provided positive control reaction and a negative control reaction were included in every sample batch. The final libraries underwent checking on an Agilent 4200 TapeStation D1000 ScreenTape, volumetric pooling, and quantification by qPCR. Sequencing was performed on an Illumina NextSeq500 using a MidOutput 150-cycle cartridge, with 156 Read1 cycles, 15 Index1 cycles, and the kit custom primers. The pooled library was loaded at around 1.1 pM with an approximately 21% PhiX control spike-in. In the source study's methods: Vendor-processed data were analyzed in R, and a clonotype was defined as all T cells sharing the same CDR3 nucleotide sequence. In the clone abundance analyses, frequencies were normalized to the 10,000 most abundant clones in each sample. Public T cell clones, averaging fewer than five per sample, were removed before analysis. The dominant motif analysis was done with ImmunoMap using the PAM10 matrix, a gap penalty of 30, and a homology threshold of 0.3, and motifs with a cumulative frequency of at least 0.01 were considered dominant. TCRdb re-hosts the immuneACCESS table, in-frame sequences only. Its copies lack some clones; in the studies checked, an unresolved V gene accounts for under half of them, and the cause for the rest is not known. V, J and clone size derive from that table, while D and trimming were established from the DNA sequence. The sample includes about 25,000 clones, with roughly 64% observed a single time. The leading ten clones occupy approximately 22% of the sample.

Findings and caveats that apply to the study as a whole: The single-armed trial design could not address effects of radiation dose or scheduling on the TCR repertoire. Because only small tumor regions of 0.8 to 1 g were available, the study did not capture intratumoral heterogeneity. A greater number of dominant CDR3 motifs was detected in irradiated tumors than in control tumors, and a larger share of the repertoire was occupied by these motifs in irradiated tumors than in control tumors. Higher TCR clonality was observed in irradiated tumors than in controls, with an average of about 50% of the repertoire accounted for by the top 100 clonotypes, compared with around 40% in nephrectomy-only tumors.

This sequence originates from a man in his forties with renal cell carcinoma. Here the sequenced sample was tumor tissue, taken from a patient whose treatment was nephrectomy without radiotherapy. The chain links TRBV28 with TRBJ1-2; the D gene cannot be resolved reliably. The DNA sequence is TGTGCCAGCAGTTTTAGTAACTATGGCTACACCTTC. Protein translation: CASSFSNYGYTF.